This T cell receptor (beta chain) was obtained from a study of blood T cell repertoires in COVID-19 (dated by TCRdb to the early 2020s). About the study as a whole: Samples covering the acute and convalescent phases of COVID-19 were provided by collaborators in the United States, Italy and Spain. Subjects who had been exposed to COVID-19, were actively infected with it, or had recovered from it provided the deeply sampled blood TCRbeta repertoires that made up the dataset. The repertoires were made available in a free public database intended to serve as a resource for research on the immune response to SARS-CoV-2. The prospective study material was composed of cDNA or gDNA derived from T cells, B-cell-depleted T cells, or PBMCs. Where available, HLA class I and class II types were taken from metadata supplied by the sample provider and were not determined by assay-based typing. The samples were drawn from two sources: the first 160 participants of the ongoing ImmuneRACE study, and 1,254 subjects contributed by 6 global collaborators. A de-identified subject ID, COVID-19 status, age in years and sex were almost always included in the sample metadata.

In the prospective study, participants were about 18 to 95 years old, resided in 24 geographic areas of the United States, and were enrolled through a virtual design. To assign participants to cohorts, the prospective study relied on clinical history that participants themselves reported in a screening survey and a study questionnaire. ImmuneRACE Cohort 3 recovered participants were defined by two consecutive negative NP/OP PCR tests, healthcare professional clearance, or symptom resolution. Each participant in the prospective study had whole blood, serum and a nasopharyngeal or oropharyngeal swab collected by mobile phlebotomists. Additional blood draws and questionnaires over an approximately 2-month period could optionally be provided by prospective study participants. Blood samples from the prospective study were shipped frozen or at room temperature prior to DNA extraction. Findings and caveats that apply to the study as a whole: How much clinical and demographic metadata was included differed by source and by participant, and the metadata was provided uncurated.

The immunoSEQ Assay, a bias-controlled multiplex PCR, was used to amplify TCRbeta CDR3 regions from genomic DNA. In the authors' own workflow: The number of nucleated cells in each sample was estimated by amplification of reference gene primers within the assay. To quantify the absolute abundance of each unique TCRbeta CDR3 rearrangement, sequence reads were collapsed and filtered. For each sample, productive Simpson clonality was calculated by taking the square root of Simpson's diversity index across productive rearrangements. As stored in TCRdb, this immuneACCESS dataset retains in-frame rearrangements with V and J assigned. A fraction of the clones does not appear; measured against another copy, unresolved V genes explain less than half of the discrepancy, and the remainder lacks a known reason. The D gene and trimming were derived from the DNA, and the V and J assignments and clone size from that table. The sample yields some 200,000 clones; roughly 80% were counted once. The ten most abundant clones make up 12% of the sample.

Remarks on this clone: Which antigen it targets is not known. One base away there is no much larger clone; base qualities are not given.

The germline V gene (reference sequence) specifies SGHKS as CDR1 and YYEKEE as CDR2. Between the V and J ends, shortened by 2 bases and 3 bases respectively, the junction contains 11 bases. The CDR3, from cysteine to phenylalanine, totals 15 residues. CDR3 DNA only is kept here, 45 bases in frame from base 1. The sample comprised PBMCs or T cells enriched from blood (not recorded which). The TCR comes from a man aged 35 to 55 who had recovered from COVID-19. The chain employs TRBV5-5 and TRBJ2-2, and possibly TRBD1, on 6 matching bases. The CDR3 amino acid sequence is: CASSFGTGYTGELFF. At the DNA level, the sequence is TGTGCCAGCAGCTTCGGAACAGGGTACACCGGGGAGCTGTTTTTT.